This T cell receptor beta chain emerged from a study of cytomegalovirus exposure and HLA in healthy donors. Whole-study context: Of all 400 or so donors who were genotyped, roughly 81% belonged to the Caucasian-associated ancestry cluster.

Germline loops: CDR1 SGDLS, CDR2 YYNGEE. V was cut by 6 bases and J by 10 bases, with 16 bases left in between. The CDR3 loop spans 12 amino acids. This PCR relied on a set of 60 Vbeta primers and 13 Jbeta primers. TCRdb's table, derived via immunoSEQ multiplex PCR, lists solely in-frame clones and lacks some. The sample has around 120,000 clones; roughly four fifths are singletons. This clone was detected only a few times. Sequenced input: PBMCs. This chain links TRBV9 with TRBJ1-1, with D hard to call. The origin of this receptor is a woman in her thirties or forties in good health and CMV-seropositive. The CDR3 region has the DNA TGTGCCAGCACACCACCGGGAGCAGGAGCTTTCTTT. Translating it yields CASTPPGAGAFF. The variable domain in full, with the rest retrieved from reference TRBV9 and TRBJ1-1, is DSGVTQTPKHLITATGQRVTLRCSPRSGDLSVYWYQQSLDQGLQFLIQYYNGEERAKGNILERFSAQQFPDLHSELNLSSLELGDSALYFCASTPPGAGAFFGQGTRLTVV.